Detailed here is one T cell receptor beta chain. There is no known antigen for this receptor. No qualities accompany the bases; no much larger clone lies one base away. V is pared back by 2 bases and J by 0 bases, with 6 bases lying between the germline termini. The germline V gene encodes CDR1 MNHNY and CDR2 SVGAGI (reference sequence). The CDR3 runs 14 amino acids, cysteine and phenylalanine included. CDR3 DNA only is kept here, 42 bases in frame from base 1. This entry comes from a study of blood T cell repertoires in COVID-19 (dated by TCRdb to 2018 to 2021). Context from the whole study: Samples from collaborators originated in the United States, Italy and Spain and spanned both the acute and convalescent phases of COVID-19. Nearly every sample came with metadata listing a de-identified subject ID, COVID-19 status, age in years and sex. A freely available public database, intended as a resource for researchers studying the immune response to SARS-CoV-2, is where the repertoires were released. Where available, HLA class I and class II types were taken from metadata supplied by the sample provider and were not determined by assay-based typing. The dataset comprised deeply sampled blood TCRbeta repertoires from subjects exposed to, actively infected with, or recovered from COVID-19. The prospective study material was composed of cDNA or gDNA derived from T cells, B-cell-depleted T cells, or PBMCs. The samples were drawn from two sources: the first 160 participants of the ongoing ImmuneRACE study, and over 1,000 subjects contributed by 6 global collaborators.

Here is what the overall study found, with its caveats: The amount of clinical and demographic metadata varied by source and participant and was provided uncurated.

Whole blood was collected in K2EDTA tubes by collaborating institutions according to the institutions' own protocols. For TCRbeta analysis, collaborators shipped samples as frozen whole blood, isolated PBMCs, or DNA extracted from either of those sample types. TCRbeta CDR3 regions were amplified from genomic DNA by means of the immunoSEQ Assay, a bias-controlled multiplex PCR. In the authors' own workflow: The number of nucleated cells in each sample was estimated by amplification of reference gene primers within the assay. Sequence reads were collapsed and filtered to measure the absolute abundance of every unique TCRbeta CDR3 rearrangement. For each sample, productive Simpson clonality was calculated as the square root of Simpson's diversity index over productive rearrangements. TCRdb obtained this table from immuneACCESS and retained in-frame rearrangements with V and J assigned. These tables miss some clones; where compared with another copy, unresolved V genes account for less than half of the shortfall, and the remainder is unexplained. That table gives V, J and clone size, and the DNA gave D and trimming. The sample includes roughly 190,000 clones, with 80% observed a single time. The ten largest clones represent approximately 6.9% of the sample.

This receptor was identified in a man between 60 and 75 years old with acute or convalescent COVID-19. Input material: peripheral blood. The sequence is built from TRBV6-6 and TRBJ2-3, and TRBD2 may be the D gene, going by 6 matching bases. The base sequence is TGTGCCAGCAGTTACGGGGGGAGCACAGATACGCAGTATTTT. This is translated as CASSYGGSTDTQYF.